A selection of T cell receptor beta chains follows, all from one sample in a study of blood T cell repertoires in COVID-19. The assay was immunoSEQ multiplex PCR, and TCRdb's table has in-frame clones only and misses some. The sample yields more than 95,000 clones, around nine tenths seen once. The sequencing input was peripheral blood. The receptors here all came from a man in his fifties with acute or convalescent COVID-19. Both conserved end residues are part of each CDR3. Expanded clones are given a class, and other clones once, few, many or no size at all.

V gene: TRBV20-1; CDR3 length: 14; clone size: NA; CDR3 protein: CSASDPGQGGELFF
V gene: TRBV11-2; CDR3 length: 14; clone size: NA; CDR3 protein: CASSLAYRNYGYTF
V gene: TRBV11-3; CDR3 length: 15; clone size: NA; CDR3 protein: CASSFGGSSYNEQFF
V gene: TRBV4-2; CDR3 length: 15; clone size: NA; CDR3 protein: CASSQEALADNEQFF
V gene: TRBV27; CDR3 length: 17; clone size: NA; CDR3 protein: CASSFGGELAGTDTQYF
V gene: TRBV2; CDR3 length: 12; clone size: NA; CDR3 protein: CASIPLSTEAFF
V gene: TRBV7-9; CDR3 length: 16; clone size: NA; CDR3 protein: CASNLGLAGIGDTQYF
V gene: TRBV10-3; CDR3 length: 12; clone size: NA; CDR3 protein: CAVGQENTEAFF
V gene: TRBV5-4; CDR3 length: 16; clone size: NA; CDR3 protein: CASSKKNPGGYTEAFF
V gene: TRBV7-2; CDR3 length: 14; clone size: NA; CDR3 protein: CASSLGGDGQPQHF
V gene: TRBV19; CDR3 length: 13; clone size: NA; CDR3 protein: CASSGEGFETQYF
V gene: TRBV4-3; CDR3 length: 15; clone size: NA; CDR3 protein: CASSQDRGGLYGYTF
V gene: TRBV29-1; CDR3 length: 16; clone size: NA; CDR3 protein: CSVEEASGRGADTQYF
V gene: TRBV27; CDR3 length: 13; clone size: NA; CDR3 protein: CASSPQGNYGYTF
V gene: TRBV10-1; CDR3 length: 14; clone size: once; CDR3 protein: CASTPPAAQETQYF
V gene: TRBV6-6; CDR3 length: 15; clone size: NA; CDR3 protein: CASTRTGNSNQPQHF
V gene: TRBV2; CDR3 length: 13; clone size: NA; CDR3 protein: CASRYRGHYGYTF
V gene: TRBV5-5; CDR3 length: 14; clone size: NA; CDR3 protein: CASREVVKGNEQFF
V gene: TRBV5-4; CDR3 length: 15; clone size: NA; CDR3 protein: CASSLSSGGEGEQFF
V gene: TRBV7-8; CDR3 length: 15; clone size: NA; CDR3 protein: CASSLGLAAYNEQFF
V gene: TRBV24-1; CDR3 length: 14; clone size: NA; CDR3 protein: CATSDDRVRTEAFF
V gene: TRBV4-1; CDR3 length: 17; clone size: NA; CDR3 protein: CASSQDTGAALYQPQHF
V gene: TRBV29-1; CDR3 length: 14; clone size: NA; CDR3 protein: CSIRQGVDGNTIYF
V gene: TRBV5-1; CDR3 length: 15; clone size: NA; CDR3 protein: CASSLNSDLQTEAFF
V gene: TRBV6-5; CDR3 length: 15; clone size: NA; CDR3 protein: CASSYRGSYNSPLHF
V gene: TRBV7-2; CDR3 length: 15; clone size: NA; CDR3 protein: CASSFRTGGVQPQHF
V gene: TRBV5-1; CDR3 length: 15; clone size: NA; CDR3 protein: CASSRTSGSYYEQYF
V gene: TRBV5-1; CDR3 length: 15; clone size: once; CDR3 protein: CASSFGGGSTGELFF
V gene: TRBV24-1; CDR3 length: 12; clone size: NA; CDR3 protein: CATSEGLEEQFF